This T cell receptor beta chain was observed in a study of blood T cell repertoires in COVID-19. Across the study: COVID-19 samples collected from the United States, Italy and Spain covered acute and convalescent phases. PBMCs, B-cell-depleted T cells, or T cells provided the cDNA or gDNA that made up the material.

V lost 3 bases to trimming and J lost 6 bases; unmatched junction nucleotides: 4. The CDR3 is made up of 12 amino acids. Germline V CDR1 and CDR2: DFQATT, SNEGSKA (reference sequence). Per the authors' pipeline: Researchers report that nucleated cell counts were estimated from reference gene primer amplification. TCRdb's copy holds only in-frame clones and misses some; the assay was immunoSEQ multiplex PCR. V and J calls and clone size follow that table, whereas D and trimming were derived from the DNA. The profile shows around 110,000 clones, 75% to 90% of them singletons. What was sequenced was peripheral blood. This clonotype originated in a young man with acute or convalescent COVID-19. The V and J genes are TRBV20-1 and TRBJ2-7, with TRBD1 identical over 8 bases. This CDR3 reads CSASKTGGEQYF. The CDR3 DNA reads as TGCAGTGCTAGTAAAACAGGGGGCGAGCAGTACTTC.